This T cell receptor beta chain was retrieved from a study of CD8 T cells in Susac syndrome. The germline CDR1 and CDR2 sequences are SGHNT and YYREEE (reference sequence). Trimming left V 5 bases short and J 10 bases short, with 18 bases between. This CDR3 comprises 14 residues. Negative isolation yielded CD8+ and CD4+ T cells; FACS enriched TEMRA cells. RNA, at about 0.45 to 1 ug, was reverse transcribed with random hexamers. Amplification of TCR beta CDR3 was carried out by immunoSEQ multiplex PCR, which covered 54 Vbeta and 13 Jbeta segments. TCRdb passed the immunoSEQ multiplex PCR reads through MiXCR, listing each CDR3 protein once. Of 50,000 or so distinct CDR3 sequences listed, 92% are singletons.

Source material: CD8+ T cells from PBMCs. This clonotype originated in a human donor in good health. This sequence joins TRBV5-4 and TRBJ2-2; weak D call: TRBD1 (7 bases). Here the CDR3 reads CASRTAGQREELFF. In nucleotides, the CDR3 is TGTGCCAGCAGGACGGCGGGACAGAGAGAGGAGCTGTTTTTT.